This T cell receptor beta chain was sequenced in a study of T cell responses to AZD1222 COVID-19 vaccine. Looking at the study overall: Second-dose timings of about 4 or about 12 weeks were pooled.

The method was immunoSEQ multiplex PCR; TCRdb's version includes in-frame clones alone and lacks a portion of them. The table has fewer than 180,000 clones, 85% to 95% seen once. Findings of the study overall: None of the repertoires were sampled until the peak T cell response had passed.

After removal of 8 bases from V and 6 bases from J, the junction contained 7 bases not matched to a gene. This CDR3 contains 13 residues. Germline-derived CDR1 and CDR2 are SGHNT and YENEEA. To note about this clone: Its antigen remains unknown.

The sample consisted of peripheral blood, taken on day 0 of AZD1222 vaccination. The V call is TRBV11-3, the J call TRBJ2-1; 7 bases are shared with TRBD2. The clonotype comes from an adult in good health. The CDR3 coding sequence is TGTGCCAGCTCCGGCGGGAGTTCCAATGAGCAGTTCTTC. Amino acid sequence: CASSGGSSNEQFF.